The 15 T cell receptor beta chains given below trace back to one sample, sequenced in a study of identical twins. TCRdb ran MiXCR on the 5' RACE reads and lists one entry per CDR3 protein. The sample includes some 96,000 distinct CDR3 sequences, around 5.5% of them seen just once. Sample: memory T cells sorted from blood. These receptor sequences come from a woman between 45 and 65 years old in good health.

This clonotype was seen many times. The chain has TRBV6-1 and TRBJ2-5; D may be TRBD1 (6 bases). V lost 5 bases and J 7 bases, leaving 8 bases between the germline ends. This CDR3 is 11 amino acids long. Germline CDR1 is MNHNS and CDR2 is SASEGT. Here the CDR3 reads CASSLGGTQYF. As DNA, the CDR3 is TGTGCCAGCAGTCTAGGGGGGACCCAGTACTTC.

This clonotype came up many times. The rearrangement links TRBV29-1 to TRBJ2-6; D not certain. V shed 0 bases and J shed 1 base, with 10 bases lying between them. The CDR3 sequence is 16 residues long. Germline CDR1 is SQVTM and CDR2 is ANQGSEA. The CDR3 protein is CSVEDPTSSGANVLTF. In DNA form, the CDR3 reads TGCAGCGTTGAAGATCCTACATCGTCTGGGGCCAACGTCCTGACTTTC. Full variable domain (remainder filled in from reference TRBV29-1 and TRBJ2-6): SAVISQKPSRDICQRGTSLTIQCQVDSQVTMMFWYRQQPGQSLTLIATANQGSEATYESGFVIDKFPISRPNLTFSTLTVSNMSPEDSSIYLCSVEDPTSSGANVLTFGAGSRLTVL.

The sample holds many counts of this clonotype. This chain links TRBV24-1 with TRBJ1-2, with D perhaps matching TRBD1 (6 bases). This CDR3 has 15 residues. Germline V gives CDR1 KGHDR, CDR2 SFDVKD. V was shortened by 3 bases and J by 6 bases, with 16 bases between the two germline ends. The CDR3 sequence: CATSDPLGGRDGYTF. Here the CDR3 DNA reads TGTGCCACCAGTGATCCTCTCGGGGGCCGAGATGGCTACACCTTC.

This clonotype has ten or more counts. The chain employs TRBV19 and TRBJ2-1; 9 nucleotides agree with TRBD2. The CDR3 is 14 residues long. Germline V lookup: CDR1 LNHDA, CDR2 SQIVND (reference sequence). The ends lost 7 bases at V and 7 bases at J; junction bases unmatched: 8. This CDR3 reads CASTGAGGRNEQFF. CDR3 coding DNA: TGTGCCAGTACGGGGGCGGGAGGGCGAAATGAGCAGTTCTTC.

This clonotype has ten or more counts. The rearrangement uses TRBV4-2 and TRBJ2-5, with 8 positions matching TRBD2. J was trimmed by 3 bases and V by 0 bases; bases with no gene match: 3. The CDR3 sequence is 15 residues long. Germline V gives CDR1 LGHNA, CDR2 YNFKEQ. For the CDR3, the DNA is TGTGCCAGCAGCCAAGATCAAGCGGGAGAAGAGACCCAGTACTTC. Translating gives CASSQDQAGEETQYF.

Concerning this clonotype itself: A read error may be the cause here, since a much bigger clone is one base away. The CDR3 end shows no conserved phenylalanine or tryptophan, and so a read error is likely. This chain uses TRBV6-5 with TRBJ1-1; D ambiguous. From germline, CDR1 is MNHEY and CDR2 SVGAGI. With 10 bases removed from V and 5 bases from J, the gap between germline ends came to 14 bases. The CDR3 contains 12 residues. The CDR3 coding sequence is TGTGCCACCTCCGTGCTGGGGACTGAAGCTTTCTCT. This encodes CATSVLGTEAFS.

This clonotype was recorded at least ten times. This chain uses TRBV29-1 with TRBJ2-1; D unresolved. The germline gives CDR1 SQVTM, CDR2 ANQGSEA. Between the trimmed V and J ends, which lost 5 bases and 4 bases, there was a span of 3 bases. The CDR3 length is 10 residues. As DNA, the CDR3 is TGCAGCGTTCAGTACAATGAGCAGTTCTTC. Residues: CSVQYNEQFF.

This clonotype was observed many times. V gene TRBV27 combines with J gene TRBJ1-6, with unresolved D. Trimming removed 6 bases at V and 1 base at J, with 7 bases between. The CDR3 has 14 residues. From germline, CDR1 is MNHEY and CDR2 SMNVEV (reference sequence). The CDR3: CASRGSSYNSPLHF. The CDR3 coding sequence is TGTGCCAGCAGGGGGAGTTCCTATAATTCACCCCTCCACTTT.

At least ten counts were recorded for this clonotype. The V gene is TRBV30, the J gene TRBJ1-2, with D unresolved. The germline CDR1 and CDR2 sequences are GTSNPN and SVGIG (reference sequence). Trimming shortened V by 4 bases and J by 4 bases, and 10 bases separated the two germline ends. The CDR3 totals 12 residues. The CDR3 spells CAWKWRSYGYTF. The DNA for the CDR3 is TGTGCCTGGAAATGGAGGTCCTATGGCTACACCTTC.

This clonotype was counted at least ten times. V is TRBV5-1 and J is TRBJ2-1; D might be TRBD1 (5 bases). Trimming removed 0 bases from V and 8 bases from J, with 15 bases in between. Germline V gene lookup returns CDR1 SGHRS and CDR2 YFSETQ. The CDR3 sequence is 15 residues long. The CDR3 loop reads CASSLDVGPGDEQFF. CDR3 bases: TGCGCCAGCAGCTTGGATGTGGGGCCGGGCGATGAGCAGTTCTTC.

The rearrangement joins TRBV28 to TRBJ2-3, with TRBD1 identical over 7 bases. The V and J ends lost 7 bases and 9 bases, in that order; junction bases with no gene match: 10. The CDR3 totals 13 residues. In germline, CDR1 is MDHEN, CDR2 SYDVKM. The CDR3: CASTGAPGGTQYF. The DNA for the CDR3 is TGTGCCAGCACAGGGGCTCCAGGGGGAACGCAGTATTTT.

This clonotype has ten or more counts. The rearrangement joins TRBV5-5 to TRBJ2-2, with D uncertain. CDR1 SGHKS and CDR2 YYEKEE come from the germline V gene (reference sequence). The CDR3 contains 13 residues. Trimming shortened V by 4 bases and J by 6 bases, and 10 bases separated the two germline ends. CDR3 DNA: TGTGCCAGCAGCGAGAGGTCCCCCGGGGAGCTGTTTTTT. This codes for CASSERSPGELFF.

The V and J genes are TRBV7-3 and TRBJ2-2; 8 bases fit TRBD2. The germline V gene encodes CDR1 SGHTA and CDR2 FQGTGA. V lost 8 bases, J lost 1 base, and 6 bases stayed unmatched. This CDR3 region has 15 residues. The CDR3 nucleotides read TGTGCCAGCTCTAGGGCGGGAGGGAACACCGGGGAGCTGTTTTTT. Translation: CASSRAGGNTGELFF.

This clonotype was counted ten times or more. The CDR3 loop is CASRSGGPLSTDTQYF. The CDR3 DNA follows: TGTGCCAGCAGATCCGGGGGGCCACTAAGCACAGATACGCAGTATTTT. The chain has TRBV12-3 or TRBV12-4 and TRBJ2-3, with D possibly matching TRBD2 (7 bases). The CDR3 spans 16 residues. The V and J ends lost 6 bases and 0 bases respectively, with 16 bases between them.

This clonotype showed up just a few times. The rearrangement links TRBV20-1 to TRBJ2-3; 11 nucleotides align to TRBD2. Losses at the gene ends were 6 bases for V and 3 bases for J; bases not matched to a gene: 5. This CDR3 is 14 amino acids long. The germline V gene encodes CDR1 DFQATT and CDR2 SNEGSKA (reference sequence). This CDR3 reads CSAVASGRTDTQYF. As DNA, the CDR3 is TGCAGTGCCGTTGCTAGCGGGAGGACAGATACGCAGTATTTT.